A selection of T cell receptor beta chains follows, all from one sample in a study of T-cell reconstitution after alpha-beta-depleted transplantation in children. TCRdb re-called the PCR reads with MiXCR, one entry per CDR3 protein. The sample shows 500,000 to 600,000 distinct CDR3 sequences, 32% of them seen only once. The sample here was PBMCs from the stem cell graft donor, taken from the stem cell graft. The source is a human donor who donated a stem cell graft to a child with aplastic anemia. Both conserved end residues are trimmed from each CDR3. D genes are given only for firm matches.

V: TRBV15; D: TRBD2; CDR3: ATSEGLAGGAYTGELF
V: TRBV7-2; D: TRBD2; CDR3: ACTSEGDTQY
V: TRBV2; D: -; CDR3: ASSDIPGEETQY
V: TRBV7-2; D: -; CDR3: ASSVSGSGELF
V: TRBV28; D: TRBD2; CDR3: ASSLSGLAGFDTQY
V: TRBV7-2; D: -; CDR3: ASSLLGNNYGYT
V: TRBV5-1; D: TRBD2; CDR3: ASSLDSGRDEQF
V: TRBV11-3; D: -; CDR3: ASSFSPGSNYGYT
V: TRBV30; D: TRBD2; CDR3: AWSVPGRGTQY
V: TRBV6-1; D: -; CDR3: ASSDQLDYEQY
V: TRBV20-1; D: -; CDR3: SARSGDQPQH
V: TRBV27; D: TRBD1; CDR3: ASSTGTGILLSAGELF
V: TRBV7-9; D: TRBD1; CDR3: ASSRTGAYYGYT
V: TRBV13; D: TRBD1; CDR3: ASSLGDRAPEAF
V: TRBV20-1; D: -; CDR3: SARDLGRGYEQF
V: TRBV5-6; D: TRBD1; CDR3: ASSSTSGTAYGYT
V: TRBV5-1; D: TRBD1; CDR3: ASSWTGGSSYNEQF
V: TRBV5-5; D: TRBD2; CDR3: ASSLAASGKTTDTQY
V: TRBV7-3; D: TRBD2; CDR3: ASSLMGGANEQF
V: TRBV12-3/TRBV12-4; D: -; CDR3: ASSLSPGAGYGYT
V: TRBV6-4; D: TRBD2; CDR3: ASSDSTSGSYNEQF
V: TRBV6-1; D: -; CDR3: ASSEGSFPWGYNEQF
V: TRBV5-1; D: -; CDR3: ASSQGGSNTEAF
V: TRBV25-1; D: -; CDR3: ATETDTQY
V: TRBV6-4; D: -; CDR3: ASSDGGNTEAF
V: TRBV27; D: TRBD1; CDR3: ASSLSRGRYGYT
V: TRBV12-3/TRBV12-4; D: -; CDR3: ASSLFPLTGGTGELF
V: TRBV6-2/TRBV6-3; D: -; CDR3: ASSYSLERLYNEQF
V: TRBV11-1; D: TRBD2; CDR3: ASSFPLTAREGGSYNEQF
V: TRBV3-1; D: -; CDR3: ASSSLRANTGELF
V: TRBV6-5; D: -; CDR3: ASSFGGSDSSDTQY
V: TRBV2; D: -; CDR3: ASSEVWGLETQY
V: TRBV6-1; D: -; CDR3: ASSEARTLRGYT
V: TRBV5-4; D: TRBD1; CDR3: ASSLDYGQGSGGYT